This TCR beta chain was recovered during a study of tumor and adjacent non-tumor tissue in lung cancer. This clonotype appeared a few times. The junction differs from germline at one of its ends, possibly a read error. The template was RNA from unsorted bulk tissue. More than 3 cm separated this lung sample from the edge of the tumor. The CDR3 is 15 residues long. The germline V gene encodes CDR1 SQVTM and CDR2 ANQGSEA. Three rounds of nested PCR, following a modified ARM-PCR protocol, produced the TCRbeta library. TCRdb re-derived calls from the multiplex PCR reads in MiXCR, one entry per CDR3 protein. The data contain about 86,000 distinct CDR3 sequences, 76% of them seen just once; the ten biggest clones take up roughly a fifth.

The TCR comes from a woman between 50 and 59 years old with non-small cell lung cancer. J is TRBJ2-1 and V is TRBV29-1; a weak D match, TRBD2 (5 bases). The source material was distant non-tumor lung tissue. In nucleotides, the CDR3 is TGCAGTGTTGAACTATCCGGGAACTCCTACAATGAGCAGTTCTTC. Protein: CSVELSGNSYNEQFF.